The clone carrying this T cell receptor (beta chain) was picked up a small number of times. Antigen specificity is unknown. The CDR3 totals 13 residues. CDR1 and CDR2 (germline): GTSNPN, SVGIG (reference sequence). Between the trimmed V and J ends, which lost 1 base and 0 bases, there was a span of 7 bases. PCR was performed using 60 Vbeta and 13 Jbeta primers. Data came from immunoSEQ multiplex PCR; TCRdb stores just in-frame clones and leaves some out. The sample has fewer than 100,000 clones, 6.5% to 8% seen once. The data derive from a study of cytomegalovirus exposure and HLA in healthy donors. At the level of the study: Researchers previously reported finding fewer than 120 million unique TCR beta sequences from roughly 200 million T cells. Study-wide results and caveats: Common viral pathogens seemed to be connected with several of the most significant clusters, according to a later analysis. Researchers reported that three CMV-associated chains were confirmed in vitro as CMV antigen-specific. Cytomegalovirus status was reportedly diagnosed by the classifier with high sensitivity and specificity.

The receptor was derived from a man in his fifties in good health and CMV-seronegative. The specimen sequenced was PBMCs. The chain uses TRBV30 and TRBJ2-7; TRBD1 might be the D (5 bases). CDR3 coding DNA: TGTGCCTGGAGTGGGACAAACTCCTACGAGCAGTACTTC. The encoded protein is CAWSGTNSYEQYF.